What follows are 12 T cell receptor beta chains derived from one specimen sequenced in a study of T-cell memory formation after mild COVID-19. TCRdb called the 5' RACE reads again in MiXCR, with one record for every CDR3 protein. The table includes more than 300,000 distinct CDR3 sequences, roughly 13% detected once. The material sequenced was PBMCs or a T cell subset sorted from them (not recorded which). The origin of the receptors is a man younger than 30 who had mild COVID-19 (a few samples of this study predate the infection). Cell type and time point are not known.

The J gene is TRBJ1-2, the V gene TRBV4-2; D unclear. Germline CDR1 LGHNA, CDR2 YNFKEQ. V was shortened by 0 bases and J by 4 bases, with 12 bases between the two germline ends. CDR3 length: 15 residues. CDR3 amino acids: CASSQDQGQVYGYTF. DNA of the CDR3: TGTGCCAGCAGCCAAGACCAAGGGCAGGTCTATGGCTACACCTTC.

The gene calls are TRBV7-2 and TRBJ2-7; D is possibly TRBD1 or TRBD2 (5 bases each). Trimming took 1 base from V and 5 from J, leaving 12 bases between them. The CDR3 is 14 residues long. The germline gives CDR1 SGHTA, CDR2 FQGNSA. The CDR3 DNA is TGTGCCAGCAGCTTAGACGGGACCCTAGACGAGCAGTACTTC. Translation: CASSLDGTLDEQYF. Complete variable domain (other parts from reference TRBV7-2 and TRBJ2-7): GAGVSQSPSNKVTEKGKDVELRCDPISGHTALYWYRQSLGQGLEFLIYFQGNSAPDKSGLPSDRFSAERTGGSVSTLTIQRTQQEDSAVYLCASSLDGTLDEQYFGPGTRLTVT.

The chain combines TRBV11-2 with TRBJ2-3; D gene ambiguous. Germline-derived CDR1 and CDR2 are SGHAT and FQNNGV. The ends were cut back, 3 bases at V and 2 bases at J, with 18 bases in the middle. The CDR3 covers 17 residues. The CDR3 DNA sequence: TGTGCCAGCAGCTTCCTAGGGCTATCGCGAATCACAGATACGCAGTATTTT. Translation: CASSFLGLSRITDTQYF.

Many counts were recorded for this clonotype. This chain links TRBV6-2 or TRBV6-3 with TRBJ2-3; D is undetermined. This CDR3 is 11 amino acids long. V gave up 6 bases and J gave up 2 bases, with 3 bases separating them. Germline CDR1 reads MNHEY; CDR2 reads SVGEGT. The CDR3 sequence: CASSHTDTQYF. The DNA of the CDR3 is TGTGCCAGCAGCCACACAGATACGCAGTATTTT.

This clonotype was seen more than once but under ten times. The CDR3 DNA reads TGTGCCAGCAGGAGACAGGCTTCGGGCGGGGCCAACGTCCTGACTTTC. It encodes CASRRQASGGANVLTF. The gene calls are TRBV27 and TRBJ2-6; TRBD1 might be the D (6 bases). Germline V CDR1 and CDR2: MNHEY, SMNVEV (reference sequence). CDR3 length equals 16 residues. Trimming took 6 bases from V and 4 from J, leaving 16 bases between them.

This chain links TRBV9 with TRBJ1-2, with 10 bases aligning to TRBD1. The CDR3 is 15 amino acids. The trim removed 4 bases at V and 6 bases at J, leaving 9 bases unmatched. The germline gives CDR1 SGDLS, CDR2 YYNGEE. This CDR3 reads CASSPQRGQGHGYTF. CDR3 DNA: TGTGCCAGCAGCCCCCAAAGGGGACAGGGGCATGGCTACACCTTC.

Only a few counts were recorded for this clonotype. The DNA for the CDR3 is TGCGCCAGCAGCGTTCTTAGCGGGGGGGCCTACAATGAGCAGTTCTTC. Amino acid sequence: CASSVLSGGAYNEQFF. The V call is TRBV5-1, the J call TRBJ2-1; TRBD2 agrees at 11 bases. The CDR3 consists of 16 residues. Germline V lookup: CDR1 SGHRS, CDR2 YFSETQ. V was clipped by 4 bases and J by 2 bases; unmatched bases: 5.

The rearrangement uses TRBV4-1 and TRBJ2-1; 7 bases line up with TRBD1. Losses at the gene ends were 0 bases for V and 2 bases for J; bases not matched to a gene: 4. The CDR3 has 16 amino acids. CDR1 is MGHRA, CDR2 YSYEKL, per germline. The CDR3 DNA reads TGCGCCAGCAGCCAAGACGACAGGGTACCCTACAATGAGCAGTTCTTC. Translated, it gives CASSQDDRVPYNEQFF.

This clonotype was detected only a few times. The V and J genes are TRBV18 and TRBJ2-3; D ambiguous. This CDR3 region has 15 residues. Germline V gives CDR1 KGHSH, CDR2 LQKENI. V dropped 2 bases and J dropped 3 bases, with 12 bases sitting between them. The CDR3 DNA reads as TGTGCCAGCTCACCATCGAGGTCTCGAACAGATACGCAGTATTTT. Its protein is CASSPSRSRTDTQYF.

The chain is built from TRBV11-1 and TRBJ2-1; TRBD2 agrees at 9 bases. Germline trimming cut 5 bases from V and 2 bases from J; bases unmatched to any gene: 10. The CDR3 contains 17 residues. CDR1 is SGHAT and CDR2 is FQDESV in the germline V gene (reference sequence). The CDR3 loop is CASSPAGERGAYNEQFF. The CDR3 bases are TGTGCCAGCAGCCCCGCCGGGGAGCGGGGGGCCTACAATGAGCAGTTCTTC.

This clonotype has a handful of counts. The rearrangement uses TRBV5-5 and TRBJ2-2, with 8 nucleotides matching TRBD2. Germline CDR1 reads SGHKS; CDR2 reads YYEKEE (reference sequence). The CDR3 consists of 16 residues. V dropped 4 bases and J dropped 5; count of bases not matched to a gene: 10. The CDR3 DNA follows: TGTGCCAGCAGCCAGCCACCGGGACTAGGAACCGGGGAGCTGTTTTTT. This sequence encodes CASSQPPGLGTGELFF.

This clonotype was picked up a small number of times. At one end the junction does not follow the germline gene, possibly because of a read error. The CDR3 loop is CASSPGGSEIKPQGF. The CDR3 bases are TGTGCCAGCTCACCAGGGGGCAGCGAGATCAAGCCCCAGGGGTTT. The chain joins TRBV18 to TRBJ1-5, with D maybe TRBD1 (6 bases). This CDR3 region has 15 residues. Germline assignment: CDR1 KGHSH and CDR2 LQKENI.